This T cell receptor beta chain was retrieved from a study of long-term antiretroviral therapy in people with HIV. Regarding this clone: The target antigen is unknown.

Each HIV-infected participant was given treatment in the United States. Survey-level resolution applied to immunoSEQ assay v3.0. The table came from immunoSEQ multiplex PCR; TCRdb's copy has only in-frame clones and leaves some out. The sample lists 20,000 to 25,000 clones, roughly 80% occurring once. Findings and limits, study-wide: Adherence to ART, viral resistance and therapy changes lacked any data. Every time point showed a repertoire led by clones expanded before ART.

The sample in question was unsorted PBMCs, obtained 1.9 years after starting antiretroviral therapy. This TCR was sampled from a woman aged 45-65 years with HIV.

CDR3 region: CASSGWGTGGRNTEAFF. In DNA, the CDR3 is TGTGCCAGCTCGGGGTGGGGGACAGGGGGCAGGAACACTGAAGCTTTCTTT. The V gene is TRBV28, the J gene TRBJ1-1, with 12 bases lining up with TRBD1. The length of the CDR3 is 17 residues. Germline CDR1 and CDR2: MDHEN and SYDVKM. The V segment lost 8 bases and the J segment 1 base; nucleotides outside the gene matches: 11.